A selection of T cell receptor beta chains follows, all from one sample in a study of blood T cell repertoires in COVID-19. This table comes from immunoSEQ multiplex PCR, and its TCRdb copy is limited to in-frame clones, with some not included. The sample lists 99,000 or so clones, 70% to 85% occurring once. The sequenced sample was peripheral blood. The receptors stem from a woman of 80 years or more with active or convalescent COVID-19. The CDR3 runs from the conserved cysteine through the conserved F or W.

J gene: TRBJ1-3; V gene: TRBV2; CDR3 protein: CANSRTGVAGNTIYF
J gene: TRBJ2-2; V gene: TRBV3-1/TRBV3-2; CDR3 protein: CASSPRANTGELFF
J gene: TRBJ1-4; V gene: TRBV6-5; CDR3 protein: CASCFSGGGLRELFF
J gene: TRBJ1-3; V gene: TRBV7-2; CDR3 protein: CASSLWLAGGTSGNTIYF
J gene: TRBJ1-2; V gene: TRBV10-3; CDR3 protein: CAISESTGYSYNYGYTF
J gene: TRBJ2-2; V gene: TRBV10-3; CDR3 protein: CAISEIGDRGPGELFF
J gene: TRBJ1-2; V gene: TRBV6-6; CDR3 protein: CASYRPGYGYTF
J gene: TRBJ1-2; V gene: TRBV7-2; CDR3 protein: CASSLARDQTGSYTF
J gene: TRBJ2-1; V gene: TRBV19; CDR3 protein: CASSIDAASPGEQFF
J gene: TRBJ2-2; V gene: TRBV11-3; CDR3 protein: CASSSGQGELFF
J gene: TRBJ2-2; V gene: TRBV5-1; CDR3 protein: CASSLDIAGGPGELFF
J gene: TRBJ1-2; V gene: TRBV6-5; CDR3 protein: CASSYPLGQGAFGYTF
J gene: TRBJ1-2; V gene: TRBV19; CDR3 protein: CASSTQDSYGYTF
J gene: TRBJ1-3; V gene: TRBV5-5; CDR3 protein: CASSLMSGTGNTIYF
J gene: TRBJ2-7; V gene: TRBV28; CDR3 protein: CASMTRDQGGQQYF
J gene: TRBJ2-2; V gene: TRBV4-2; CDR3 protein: CASSQEGLAGGWYTGELFF
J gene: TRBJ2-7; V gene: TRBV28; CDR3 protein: CASSFKTGHEQYF
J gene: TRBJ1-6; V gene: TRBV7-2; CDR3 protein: CASSPRGLLGNSPLHF
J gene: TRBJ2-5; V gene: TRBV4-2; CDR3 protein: CASSRGTSGGDSETQYF
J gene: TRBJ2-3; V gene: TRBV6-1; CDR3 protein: CASSEAFSAGGGTDTQYF
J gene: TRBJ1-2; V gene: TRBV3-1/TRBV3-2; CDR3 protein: CASSQAVLPYRTDSNYGYTF
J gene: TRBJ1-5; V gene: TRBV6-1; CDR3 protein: CASSEVQDQPQHF
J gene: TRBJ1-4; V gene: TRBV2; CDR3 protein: CASSAQGINEKLFF
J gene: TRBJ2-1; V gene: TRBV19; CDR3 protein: CASSPGVAGGQNEQFF
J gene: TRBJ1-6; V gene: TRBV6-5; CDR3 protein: CASSPRDSYNSPLHF
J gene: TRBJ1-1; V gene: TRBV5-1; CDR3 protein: CASSSGSSLNTEAFF
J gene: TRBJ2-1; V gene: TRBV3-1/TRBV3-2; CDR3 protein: CASSRGGDEQFF
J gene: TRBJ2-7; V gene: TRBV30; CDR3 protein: CAWSNPGQGAREQYF
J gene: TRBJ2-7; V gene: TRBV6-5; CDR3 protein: CASSALADTYEQYF
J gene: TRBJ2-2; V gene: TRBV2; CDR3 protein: CASARRSTQSTGELFF
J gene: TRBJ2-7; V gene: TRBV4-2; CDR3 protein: CASSRDPEALYEQYF
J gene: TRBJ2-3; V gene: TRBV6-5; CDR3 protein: CASSRTPGTDTQYF
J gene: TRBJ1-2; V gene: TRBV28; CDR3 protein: CASSPGGRANYGYTF
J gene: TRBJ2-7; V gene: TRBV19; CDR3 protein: CASRTTSGASYEQYF
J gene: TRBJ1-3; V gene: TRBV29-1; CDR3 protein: CSVDDISGNTIYF
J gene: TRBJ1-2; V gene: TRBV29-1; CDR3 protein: CSAVPAGPTAYGYTF
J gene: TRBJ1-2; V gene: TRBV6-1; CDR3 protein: CASSEALGGGYGYGYTF
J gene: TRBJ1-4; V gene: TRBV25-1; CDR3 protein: CASISTNEKLFF
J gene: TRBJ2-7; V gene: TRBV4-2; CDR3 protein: CASSPLGLAGRYEQYF
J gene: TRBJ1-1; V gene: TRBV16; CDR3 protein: CASSLQGGSTEAFF
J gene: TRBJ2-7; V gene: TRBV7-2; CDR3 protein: CASSLMQGGEQYF
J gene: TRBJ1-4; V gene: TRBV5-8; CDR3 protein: CASSFYRDRENEKLFF
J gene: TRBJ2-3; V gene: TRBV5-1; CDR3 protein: CASSLGWGQGPLRADTQYF
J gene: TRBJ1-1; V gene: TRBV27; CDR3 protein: CASSRPAGANTEAFF
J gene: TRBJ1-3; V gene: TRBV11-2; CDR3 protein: CASSSDRQGRPSGNTIYF
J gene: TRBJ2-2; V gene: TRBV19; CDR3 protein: CASSITSGSFTGELFF
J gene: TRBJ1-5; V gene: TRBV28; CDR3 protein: CASSFQGPNQPQHF
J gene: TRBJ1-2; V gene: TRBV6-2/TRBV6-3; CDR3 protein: CASSWAYGYTF
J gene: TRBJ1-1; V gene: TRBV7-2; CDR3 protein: CASSFMNTEAFF
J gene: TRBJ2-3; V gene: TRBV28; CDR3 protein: CASSERGLTFSTDTQYF
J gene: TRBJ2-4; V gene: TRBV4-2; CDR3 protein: CASSQDKASGSQLAKNIQYF
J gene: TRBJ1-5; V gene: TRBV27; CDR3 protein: CASSPQGQGGQPQHF
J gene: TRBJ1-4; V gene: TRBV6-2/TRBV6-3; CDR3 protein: CASSYTSGEKLFF
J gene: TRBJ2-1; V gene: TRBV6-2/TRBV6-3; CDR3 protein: CASSPRGGVRNEQFF
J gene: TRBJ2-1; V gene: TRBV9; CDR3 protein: CASSVTSVNNEQFF